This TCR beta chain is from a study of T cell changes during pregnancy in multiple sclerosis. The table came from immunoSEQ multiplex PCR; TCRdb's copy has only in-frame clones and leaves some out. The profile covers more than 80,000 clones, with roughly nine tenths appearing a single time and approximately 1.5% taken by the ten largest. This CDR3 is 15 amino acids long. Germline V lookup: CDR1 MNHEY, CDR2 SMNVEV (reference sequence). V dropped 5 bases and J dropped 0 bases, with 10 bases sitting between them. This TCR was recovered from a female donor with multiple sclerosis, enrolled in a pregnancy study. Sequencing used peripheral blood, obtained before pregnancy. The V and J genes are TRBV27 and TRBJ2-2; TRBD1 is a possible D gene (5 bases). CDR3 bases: TGTGCCAGCAGTCCAGACAGCTCGAACACCGGGGAGCTGTTTTTT. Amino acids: CASSPDSSNTGELFF.